The TCR beta chain described here comes from a study of T-cell reconstitution after alpha-beta-depleted transplantation in children (dated by TCRdb to between 2015 and 2016). With respect to the entire study: Using TCR repertoire profiling, the study quantitatively followed how T-cell immune reconstitution unfolded in children after TCRalphabeta/CD19-depleted allogeneic hematopoietic cell transplantation. The full study reports these points: In some patients, high TCRbeta diversity at day 60 was attributed to recipient T cells and intrathymic progenitors that had survived conditioning. Apparently early alphabetaT-cell count recovery about two months after transplant reportedly relied on only several hundred rapidly expanded clones derived from non-depleted graft cells. The frequencies of hyperexpanded clones fell over the following months, and after one year, T-cell counts and TCRbeta diversity were mostly attributed to newly produced T cells.

The library came from PCR. The sequencer listed for this sample is Illumina HiSeq 2500. TCR libraries were prepared with molecular barcoding, using unique molecular identifiers to normalize TCRbeta repertoire quantification. The public reads were reprocessed in TCRdb via fastp at Q25 and MiXCR, keeping in-frame beta chains. CDR3 protein sequences are deduplicated, and each keeps its most common genes and DNA. This sample is represented by about 640,000 distinct CDR3 sequences; 10% to 15% of them were singletons. The ten most abundant clones make up around 2% of the sample. The treatment or condition label of this sample denotes: allogeneic hematopoietic cell transplantation with graft depleted of TCRalphabeta T cells and CD19 B cells. The children who served as transplant recipients had been given grafts of TCRalphabeta/CD19-depleted allogeneic hematopoietic cells. Comment on this clonotype: Its cognate antigen has yet to be identified. No quality values exist for individual bases; no much larger clone is one base distant.

V drops 5 bases and J drops 1 base, leaving 10 bases in between. Measured from the cysteine to the phenylalanine, the CDR3 is 14 residues long. The sequence is cut down to CDR3 DNA, 42 bases in frame from base 1. The V gene is TRBV12-3 or TRBV12-4 and the J gene is TRBJ2-3, with the D gene uncertain. The clonotype comes from a male patient younger than 18 who had a stem cell transplant for acute myeloid leukemia, so the T cells may come from the graft donor. The specimen comprised PBMCs, mostly from graft donor cells, sampled 360 days after TCRalphabeta/CD19-depleted stem cell transplant. Read as DNA, the sequence is TGTGCCAGCAGTGGATGGTACGGCACAGATACGCAGTATTTT. This gives the protein CASSGWYGTDTQYF.